The 23 T cell receptor beta chains listed next were all sequenced from one sample in a study of Ad26.COV2.S vaccination and SARS-CoV-2 variants. Treatment of the sample: some 19 received Ad26.COV2.S at low or high dose, single or two shots; about 5 received placebo; per-sample allocation not given. Sampling took place 63 days after the first vaccine or placebo injection. Sequencing used immunoSEQ multiplex PCR; TCRdb keeps in-frame clones, though not all of them. The sample lists 300,000 to 350,000 clones; approximately 86% were seen once. The sample consisted of peripheral blood, taken in a trial of Ad26.COV2.S vaccine versus placebo. These receptors all stem from a person aged 18-60 years who received the Ad26.COV2.S COVID-19 vaccine or a placebo.

This clone was counted once. The chain links TRBV12-3 or TRBV12-4 to TRBJ2-1; no reliable D call. The CDR3 is 13 residues long. V lost 4 bases, J lost 0 bases, and 4 bases lay in between. Here the CDR3 DNA reads TGTGCCAGCAGTTATCTCTCCTACAATGAGCAGTTCTTC. It translates to CASSYLSYNEQFF.

Only a few counts were recorded for this clone. The chain joins TRBV18 to TRBJ2-2; D is undetermined. There are 14 residues in the CDR3. V gave up 3 bases and J gave up 1 base, with 6 bases separating them. The germline V gene encodes CDR1 KGHSH and CDR2 LQKENI. CDR3 sequence: CASSPQMNTGELFF. The DNA for the CDR3 is TGTGCCAGCTCACCCCAGATGAACACCGGGGAGCTGTTTTTT.

The chain is built from TRBV5-5 and TRBJ2-2; possible D gene TRBD2, 6 bases. Trimming removed 4 bases from V and 1 base from J, with 14 bases in between. In germline, CDR1 is SGHKS, CDR2 YYEKEE (reference sequence). This CDR3 has 16 amino acids. The CDR3 nucleotides are TGTGCCAGCAGCCCCGTTGGGACTGTGAACACCGGGGAGCTGTTTTTT. Amino acid sequence: CASSPVGTVNTGELFF.

The V call is TRBV5-8, the J call TRBJ1-4; tentative D call: TRBD1 (5 bases). The germline V and J ends were trimmed by 3 bases and 5 bases, with 11 bases remaining between them. Germline V gene lookup returns CDR1 SGHTS and CDR2 YDEGEE. The CDR3 is 14 amino acids. The CDR3 nucleotides are TGTGCCAGCAGCTGGACACCCGGGAATGAAAAACTGTTTTTT. Protein sequence: CASSWTPGNEKLFF.

The V and J genes are TRBV5-8 and TRBJ2-5, with D unresolved. Trimming took off 4 bases at V and 6 bases at J, with 13 bases between the two ends. This CDR3 spans 13 amino acids. CDR1 is SGHTS and CDR2 is YDEGEE in the germline V gene. The CDR3 DNA reads as TGTGCCAGCAGCCTCAGGCCCCTCCAGACCCAGTACTTC. The encoded protein is CASSLRPLQTQYF.

As to this clone: At one boundary the junction diverges from the germline segment, which might be a read error. Other DNA variants within this sample encode the same CDR3. The chain has TRBV12-3 or TRBV12-4 and TRBJ1-2; D is unresolved. There are 12 residues in the CDR3. The CDR3 region is CASSLEWGGYTF. Written as DNA, the CDR3 is TGTGCCAGCAGCTTAGAATGGGGAGGCTACACCTTC.

The chain joins TRBV6-2 or TRBV6-3 to TRBJ2-3, with D possibly matching TRBD1 (6 bases). Between the trimmed V and J ends, which lost 0 bases and 2 bases, there was a span of 12 bases. Germline assignment: CDR1 MNHEY and CDR2 SVGEGT. The CDR3 runs 16 residues. The CDR3 spells CASSYSDRPHTDTQYF. CDR3 nucleotides: TGTGCCAGCAGTTACTCCGACAGGCCTCACACAGATACGCAGTATTTT.

The V call is TRBV7-2, the J call TRBJ2-7, with TRBD1 matching over 8 bases. In germline, CDR1 is SGHTA, CDR2 FQGNSA. The length of the CDR3 is 17 residues. Losses at the gene ends were 5 bases for V and 3 bases for J; bases not matched to a gene: 15. CDR3 DNA sequence: TGTGCCAGCAGCCCCGGTCAGGGGGCGGTCCCCTTCTACGAGCAGTACTTC. It is translated as CASSPGQGAVPFYEQYF.

This chain joins TRBV5-1 and TRBJ1-2; 10 nucleotides line up with TRBD1. The CDR3 has 15 amino acids. Germline values: CDR1 SGHRS, CDR2 YFSETQ. V was pared by 4 bases and J by 7 bases, with 10 bases of the junction left unmatched. This CDR3 is CASSELTGGTGGYTF. CDR3 DNA sequence: TGCGCCAGCAGCGAATTGACAGGGGGCACAGGTGGCTACACCTTC.

This sequence joins TRBV20-1 and TRBJ1-3; D is uncertain. The CDR3 spans 11 residues. V gave up 3 bases and J gave up 4 bases, with 4 bases separating them. Germline assignment: CDR1 DFQATT and CDR2 SNEGSKA (reference sequence). The CDR3 is CSASEGNTIYF. The CDR3 DNA follows: TGCAGTGCTAGTGAGGGAAACACCATATATTTT.

V usage is TRBV19 and J usage is TRBJ2-7; either TRBD1 or TRBD2 may supply D (5 bases each). This CDR3 has 13 amino acids. Germline V CDR1 and CDR2: LNHDA, SQIVND (reference sequence). V lost 5 bases and J 2 bases, leaving 10 bases between the germline ends. CDR3 bases: TGTGCCAGTAGTCCTTGGGGGACCTACGAGCAGTACTTC. This encodes CASSPWGTYEQYF.

The CDR3 coding sequence is TGTGCCAGCTCACCCCGTGGTGGGGGTTACAACTATGGCTACACCTTC. Protein product: CASSPRGGGYNYGYTF. The chain employs TRBV18 and TRBJ1-2, with D tentatively TRBD1 (5 bases). Germline V lookup: CDR1 KGHSH, CDR2 LQKENI. Trimming stripped 3 bases from V and 2 bases from J, with 16 bases between. CDR3 length equals 16 residues.

This sequence joins TRBV7-2 and TRBJ1-2; D gene ambiguous. The V end lost 1 base, the J end lost 2 bases, and 14 bases lay between the germline ends. CDR1 SGHTA and CDR2 FQGNSA come from the germline V gene. This CDR3 has 16 residues. The CDR3: CASSLGRTPSNYGYTF. CDR3 nucleotides: TGTGCCAGCAGCTTAGGGAGGACTCCTTCAAACTATGGCTACACCTTC.

V usage is TRBV5-6 and J usage is TRBJ1-1; the match to TRBD1 covers 7 bases. The CDR3 sequence is 12 residues long. J lost 9 bases, V lost 0 bases, and 2 bases had no gene match. Germline CDR1 reads SGHDT; CDR2 reads YYEEEE. The CDR3 spells CASSLDRGKAFF. The CDR3 DNA reads as TGTGCCAGCAGCTTGGACAGGGGAAAAGCTTTCTTT.

The J gene is TRBJ1-1, the V gene TRBV18; 7 bases match TRBD1. Germline assignment: CDR1 KGHSH and CDR2 LQKENI. Trimming took 4 bases from V and 4 from J; bases not matched to a gene: 9. The CDR3 has 15 residues. CDR3 residues: CASSLLQGEVTEAFF. The CDR3 DNA is TGTGCCAGCTCACTTCTTCAGGGGGAAGTCACTGAAGCTTTCTTT.

The chain recombines TRBV2 with TRBJ2-4, with 11 bases matching TRBD1. The CDR3 covers 15 residues. V trimming: 8 bases; J trimming: 8 bases; junction bases outside the gene matches: 11. CDR1 is SNHLY, CDR2 FYNNEI, per germline. CDR3 sequence (DNA): TGTGCCAGCTCTAAGTCCGGGACAGGGGGACACATTCAGTACTTC. Its translation: CASSKSGTGGHIQYF.

The chain recombines TRBV7-8 with TRBJ1-1, with D perhaps matching TRBD1 (5 bases). V was trimmed by 0 bases and J by 1 base, leaving 9 bases between them. This CDR3 is built from 15 residues. Germline loops: CDR1 SGHVS, CDR2 FQNEAQ. DNA for the CDR3: TGTGCCAGCAGCTTAGCTCGGGGGGAGAACACTGAAGCTTTCTTT. It encodes CASSLARGENTEAFF.

This clone was seen a few times. V is TRBV18 and J is TRBJ1-2; D is unresolved. Trimming removed 3 bases at V and 5 bases at J, with 7 bases between. The CDR3 runs to 12 residues. CDR1 and CDR2 (germline): KGHSH, LQKENI. CDR3 loop: CASSPAGYGYTF. The CDR3 region has the DNA TGTGCCAGCTCACCGGCGGGTTATGGCTACACCTTC. The full variable domain, completed using reference TRBV18 and TRBJ1-2, is NAGVMQNPRHLVRRRGQEARLRCSPMKGHSHVYWYRQLPEEGLKFMVYLQKENIIDESGMPKERFSAEFPKEGPSILRIQQVVRGDSAAYFCASSPAGYGYTFGSGTRLTVV.

In DNA, the CDR3 is TGTGCCAGCAGCTTAGTCGATGCCAGAGGGGAGACCCAGTACTTC. Translated, it gives CASSLVDARGETQYF. J is TRBJ2-5 and V is TRBV7-9, with a tentative D call TRBD2 (5 bases). The CDR3 has 15 residues. The V gene's germline CDR1 is SEHNR and CDR2 FQNEAQ (reference sequence). V dropped 1 base and J dropped 5 bases, with 14 bases sitting between them.

Note on this clone: It is likely a read error, because the conserved phenylalanine at the end of the CDR3 is missing. No DNA is shown, since the ends of the CDR3 on it are uncertain; the CDR3 is the one TCRdb lists. CDR3: CASSQEAWHPGAY. This chain links TRBV4-1 with TRBJ1-1. The germline gives CDR1 MGHRA, CDR2 YSYEKL. The CDR3 has 13 amino acids, counting both end residues.

The rearrangement joins TRBV10-3 to TRBJ2-7, with 10 bases lining up with TRBD1. The germline V gene encodes CDR1 ENHRY and CDR2 SYGVKD. The V segment lost 11 bases and the J segment 6 bases; nucleotides outside the gene matches: 10. The CDR3 has 13 residues. The CDR3 DNA sequence: TGTGCCCTGGGGCGACAGGGGGCTATCGAGCAGTACTTC. It encodes CALGRQGAIEQYF.

The genes are TRBV2 and TRBJ1-1, with a possible D match to TRBD1 (5 bases). CDR1 and CDR2 (germline): SNHLY, FYNNEI. The CDR3 sequence is 14 residues long. Trimming removed 5 bases at V and 4 bases at J, with 14 bases between. The CDR3 DNA reads as TGTGCCAGCAGTTCCGCCGGGACGAGCACTGAAGCTTTCTTT. This sequence encodes CASSSAGTSTEAFF.

V gene TRBV4-3 combines with J gene TRBJ2-3; 12 nucleotides align to TRBD2. The CDR3 has 16 amino acids. Germline V gene data show CDR1 as LGHNA and CDR2 as YSLEER. V shed 4 bases and J 5 bases; nucleotides not matched to a gene: 7. This CDR3 reads CASSRYLAGGVDTQYF. Written as DNA, the CDR3 is TGCGCCAGCAGCCGGTATCTAGCGGGGGGGGTAGATACGCAGTATTTT.